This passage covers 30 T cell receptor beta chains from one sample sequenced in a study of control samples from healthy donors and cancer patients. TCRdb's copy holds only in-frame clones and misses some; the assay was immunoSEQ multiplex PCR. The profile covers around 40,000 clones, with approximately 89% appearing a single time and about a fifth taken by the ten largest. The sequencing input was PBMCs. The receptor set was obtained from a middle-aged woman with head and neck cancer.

CDR3 sequence: CASSPPGQNSYEQYF. As DNA, the CDR3 is TGTGCCAGCAGCCCTCCGGGACAGAACTCCTACGAGCAGTACTTC. The chain is built from TRBV14 and TRBJ2-7; 7 bases align to TRBD1. Trimming took 4 bases from V and 0 from J; bases not matched to a gene: 6. CDR1 and CDR2 from the germline V gene are SGHDN and FVKESK. CDR3 length: 15 residues.

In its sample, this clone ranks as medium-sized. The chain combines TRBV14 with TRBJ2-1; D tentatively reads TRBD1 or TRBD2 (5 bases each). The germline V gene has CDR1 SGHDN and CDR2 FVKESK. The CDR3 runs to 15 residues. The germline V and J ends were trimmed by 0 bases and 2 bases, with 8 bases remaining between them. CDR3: CASSQEGVTYNEQFF. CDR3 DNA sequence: TGTGCCAGCAGCCAAGAGGGGGTTACCTACAATGAGCAGTTCTTC.

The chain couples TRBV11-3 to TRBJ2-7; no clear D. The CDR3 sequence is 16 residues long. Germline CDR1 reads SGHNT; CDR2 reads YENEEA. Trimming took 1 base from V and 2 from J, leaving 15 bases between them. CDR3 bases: TGTGCCAGCAGCTTAGGCCCAGGCTCCAGACCCTACGAGCAGTACTTC. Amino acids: CASSLGPGSRPYEQYF.

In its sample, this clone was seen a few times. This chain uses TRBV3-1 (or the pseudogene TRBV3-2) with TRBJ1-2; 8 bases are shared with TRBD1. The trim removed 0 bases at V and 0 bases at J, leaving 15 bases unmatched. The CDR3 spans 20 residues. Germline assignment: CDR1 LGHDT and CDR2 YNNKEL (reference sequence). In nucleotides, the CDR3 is TGTGCCAGCAGCCAAGAAAGGATGCTGGGGGACAGGCCTTCTAACTATGGCTACACCTTC. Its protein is CASSQERMLGDRPSNYGYTF.

This chain's CDR3 is CASSLGGSGFLNYGYTF. The CDR3 coding sequence is TGTGCCAGCAGCTTAGGAGGATCCGGTTTCTTAAACTATGGCTACACCTTC. This rearrangement joins TRBV7-9 to TRBJ1-2; D call uncertain. The CDR3 contains 17 residues. Trimming left V 1 base short and J 2 bases short, with 17 bases between. CDR1 is SEHNR, CDR2 FQNEAQ, per germline (reference sequence).

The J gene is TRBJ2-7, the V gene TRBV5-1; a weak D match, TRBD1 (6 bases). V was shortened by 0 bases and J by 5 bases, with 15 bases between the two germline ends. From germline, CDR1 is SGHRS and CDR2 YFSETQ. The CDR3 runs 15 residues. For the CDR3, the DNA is TGCGCCAGCAGCTTGGGTAACAGGGTAGAAAACGAGCAGTACTTC. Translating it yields CASSLGNRVENEQYF.

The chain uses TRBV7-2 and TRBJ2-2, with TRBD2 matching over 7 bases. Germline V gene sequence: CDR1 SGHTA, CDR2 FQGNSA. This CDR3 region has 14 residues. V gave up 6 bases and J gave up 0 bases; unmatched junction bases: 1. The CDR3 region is CASRGGANTGELFF. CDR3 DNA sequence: TGTGCCAGCAGGGGAGGGGCGAACACCGGGGAGCTGTTTTTT.

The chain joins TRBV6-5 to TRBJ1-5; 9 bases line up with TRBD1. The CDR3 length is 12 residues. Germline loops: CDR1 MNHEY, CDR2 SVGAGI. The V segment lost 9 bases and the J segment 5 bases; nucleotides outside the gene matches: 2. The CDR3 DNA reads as TGTGCCAGTGACAGGGGGGATCAGCCCCAGCATTTT. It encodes CASDRGDQPQHF.

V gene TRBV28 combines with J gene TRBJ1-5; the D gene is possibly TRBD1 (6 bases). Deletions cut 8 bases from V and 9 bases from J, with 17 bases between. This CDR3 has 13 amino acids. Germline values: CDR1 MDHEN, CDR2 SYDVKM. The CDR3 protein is CASGWDKRRPQHF. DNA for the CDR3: TGTGCCAGCGGATGGGACAAGCGGAGGCCCCAGCATTTT.

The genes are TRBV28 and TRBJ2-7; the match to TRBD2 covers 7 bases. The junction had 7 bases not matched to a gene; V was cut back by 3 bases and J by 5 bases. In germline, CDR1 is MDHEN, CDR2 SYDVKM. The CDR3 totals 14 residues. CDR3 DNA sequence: TGTGCCAGCAGTTTTGGCGGGAGTCTGAACGAGCAGTACTTC. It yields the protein CASSFGGSLNEQYF. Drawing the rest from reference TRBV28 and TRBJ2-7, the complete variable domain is DVKVTQSSRYLVKRTGEKVFLECVQDMDHENMFWYRQDPGLGLRLIYFSYDVKMKEKGDIPEGYSVSREKKERFSLILESASTNQTSMYLCASSFGGSLNEQYFGPGTRLTVT.

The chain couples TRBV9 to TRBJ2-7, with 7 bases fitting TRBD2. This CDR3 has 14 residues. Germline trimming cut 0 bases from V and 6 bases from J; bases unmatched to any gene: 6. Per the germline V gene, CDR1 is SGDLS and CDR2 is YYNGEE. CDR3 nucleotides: TGTGCCAGCAGCGTAGGACCTTCGGGGGGCGAGCAGTACTTC. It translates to CASSVGPSGGEQYF.

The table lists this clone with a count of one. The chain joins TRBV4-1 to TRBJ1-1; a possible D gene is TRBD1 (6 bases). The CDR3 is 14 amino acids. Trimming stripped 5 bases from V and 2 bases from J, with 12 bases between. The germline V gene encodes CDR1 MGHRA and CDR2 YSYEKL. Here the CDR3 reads CASSDGTLNTEAFF. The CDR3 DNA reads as TGCGCCAGCAGCGACGGGACACTTAACACTGAAGCTTTCTTT.

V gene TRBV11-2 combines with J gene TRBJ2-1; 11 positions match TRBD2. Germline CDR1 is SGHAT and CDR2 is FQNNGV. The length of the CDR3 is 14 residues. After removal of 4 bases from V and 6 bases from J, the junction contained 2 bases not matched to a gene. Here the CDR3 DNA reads TGTGCCAGCAGCTCCGGGACTAGCGGCAATGAGCAGTTCTTC. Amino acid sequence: CASSSGTSGNEQFF.

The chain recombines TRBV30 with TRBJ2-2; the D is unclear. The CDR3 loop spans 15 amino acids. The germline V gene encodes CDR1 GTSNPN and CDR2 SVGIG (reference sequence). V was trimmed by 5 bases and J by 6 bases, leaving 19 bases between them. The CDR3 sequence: CAWAPGPRVAGELFF. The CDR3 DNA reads TGTGCCTGGGCCCCCGGTCCTAGAGTAGCCGGGGAGCTGTTTTTT.

The CDR3 sequence: CAWGLQGSGGQYF. The CDR3 coding sequence is TGTGCCTGGGGCCTACAGGGGTCAGGTGGGCAGTACTTC. V usage is TRBV30 and J usage is TRBJ2-7; 7 bases are shared with TRBD1. The CDR3 is 13 residues long. Trimming removed 5 bases from V and 9 bases from J; junction bases left unmatched: 13. From germline, CDR1 is GTSNPN and CDR2 SVGIG (reference sequence).

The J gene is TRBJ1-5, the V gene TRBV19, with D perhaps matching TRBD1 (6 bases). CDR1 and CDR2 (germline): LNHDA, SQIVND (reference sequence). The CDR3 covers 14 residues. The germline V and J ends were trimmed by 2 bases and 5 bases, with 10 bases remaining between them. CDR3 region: CASSILQGHQPQHF. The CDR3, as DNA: TGTGCCAGTAGTATACTACAGGGCCATCAGCCCCAGCATTTT. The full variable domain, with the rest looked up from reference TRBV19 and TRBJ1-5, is DGGITQSPKYLFRKEGQNVTLSCEQNLNHDAMYWYRQDPGQGLRLIYYSQIVNDFQKGDIAEGYSVSREKKESFPLTVTSAQKNPTAFYLCASSILQGHQPQHFGDGTRLSIL.

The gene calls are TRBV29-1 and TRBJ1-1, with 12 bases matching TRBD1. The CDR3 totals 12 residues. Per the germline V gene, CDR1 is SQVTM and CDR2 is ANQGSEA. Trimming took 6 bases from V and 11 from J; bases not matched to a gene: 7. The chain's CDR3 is CSVGDRGLFAFF. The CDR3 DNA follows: TGCAGCGTAGGGGACAGGGGGCTGTTTGCTTTCTTT. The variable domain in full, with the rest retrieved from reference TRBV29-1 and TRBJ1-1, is SAVISQKPSRDICQRGTSLTIQCQVDSQVTMMFWYRQQPGQSLTLIATANQGSEATYESGFVIDKFPISRPNLTFSTLTVSNMSPEDSSIYLCSVGDRGLFAFFGQGTRLTVV.

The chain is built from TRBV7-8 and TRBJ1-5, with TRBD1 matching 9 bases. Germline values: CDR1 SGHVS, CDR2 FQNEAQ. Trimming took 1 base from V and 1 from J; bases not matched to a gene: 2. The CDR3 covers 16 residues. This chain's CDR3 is CASSLEDRGSNQPQHF. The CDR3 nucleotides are TGTGCCAGCAGCTTAGAGGACAGGGGAAGCAATCAGCCCCAGCATTTT.

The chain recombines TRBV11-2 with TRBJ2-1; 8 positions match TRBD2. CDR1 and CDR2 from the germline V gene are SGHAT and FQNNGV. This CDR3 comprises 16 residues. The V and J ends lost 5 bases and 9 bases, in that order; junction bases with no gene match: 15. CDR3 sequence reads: CASSRPSGGTLGEQFF. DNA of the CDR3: TGTGCCAGCAGCCGACCCAGCGGGGGAACCCTGGGTGAGCAGTTCTTC.

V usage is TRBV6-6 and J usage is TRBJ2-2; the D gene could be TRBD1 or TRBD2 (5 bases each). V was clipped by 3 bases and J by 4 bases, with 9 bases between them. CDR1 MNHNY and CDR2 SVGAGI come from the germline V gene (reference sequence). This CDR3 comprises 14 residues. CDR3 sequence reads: CASSYQGVTGELFF. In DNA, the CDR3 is TGTGCCAGCAGTTATCAGGGAGTCACCGGGGAGCTGTTTTTT.

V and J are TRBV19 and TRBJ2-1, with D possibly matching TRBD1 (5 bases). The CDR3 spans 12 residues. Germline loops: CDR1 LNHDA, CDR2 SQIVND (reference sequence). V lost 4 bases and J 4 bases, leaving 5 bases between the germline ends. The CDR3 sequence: CASSTGYNEQFF. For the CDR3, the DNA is TGTGCCAGTAGTACAGGGTACAATGAGCAGTTCTTC. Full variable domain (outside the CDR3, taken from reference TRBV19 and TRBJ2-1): DGGITQSPKYLFRKEGQNVTLSCEQNLNHDAMYWYRQDPGQGLRLIYYSQIVNDFQKGDIAEGYSVSREKKESFPLTVTSAQKNPTAFYLCASSTGYNEQFFGPGTRLTVL.

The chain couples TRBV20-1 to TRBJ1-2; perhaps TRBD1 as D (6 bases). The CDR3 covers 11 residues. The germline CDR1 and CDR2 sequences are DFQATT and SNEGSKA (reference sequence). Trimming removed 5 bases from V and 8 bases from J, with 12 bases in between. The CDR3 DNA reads TGCAGTGCTTCCATGGACAGCGGCTACACCTTC. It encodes CSASMDSGYTF.

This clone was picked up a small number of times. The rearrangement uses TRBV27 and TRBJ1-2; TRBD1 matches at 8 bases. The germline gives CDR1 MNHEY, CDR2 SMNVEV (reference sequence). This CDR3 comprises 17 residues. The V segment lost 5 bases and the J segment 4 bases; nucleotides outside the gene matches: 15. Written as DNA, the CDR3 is TGTGCCAGCAGTAGATTTGAAAGGGCAGGGGGCGTCTATGGCTACACCTTC. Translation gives CASSRFERAGGVYGYTF.

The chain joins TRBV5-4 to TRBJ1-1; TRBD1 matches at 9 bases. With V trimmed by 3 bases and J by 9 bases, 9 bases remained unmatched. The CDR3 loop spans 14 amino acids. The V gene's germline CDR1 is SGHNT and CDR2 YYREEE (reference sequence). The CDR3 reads CASSSRDRDSKAFF. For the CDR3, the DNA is TGTGCCAGCAGCTCCCGGGACAGGGACTCAAAAGCTTTCTTT.

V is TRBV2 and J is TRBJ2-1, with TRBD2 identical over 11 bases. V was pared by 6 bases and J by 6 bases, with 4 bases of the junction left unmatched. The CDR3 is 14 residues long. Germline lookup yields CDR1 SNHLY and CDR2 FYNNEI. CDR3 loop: CASRILAGGNEQFF. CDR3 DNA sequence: TGTGCCAGCAGGATTCTAGCGGGGGGCAATGAGCAGTTCTTC.

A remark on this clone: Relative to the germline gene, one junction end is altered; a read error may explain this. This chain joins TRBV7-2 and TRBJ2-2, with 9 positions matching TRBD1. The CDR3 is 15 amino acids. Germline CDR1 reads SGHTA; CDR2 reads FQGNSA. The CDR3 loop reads CASSRDRAGTGEPFF. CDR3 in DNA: TGTGCCAGCAGTCGGGACAGGGCGGGCACCGGGGAGCCGTTTTTT.

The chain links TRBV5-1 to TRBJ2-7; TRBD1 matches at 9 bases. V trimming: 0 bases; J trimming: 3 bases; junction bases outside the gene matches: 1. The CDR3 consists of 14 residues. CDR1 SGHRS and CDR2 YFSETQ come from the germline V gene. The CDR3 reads CASSLGQGGYEQYF. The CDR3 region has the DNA TGCGCCAGCAGCTTGGGACAGGGGGGCTACGAGCAGTACTTC.

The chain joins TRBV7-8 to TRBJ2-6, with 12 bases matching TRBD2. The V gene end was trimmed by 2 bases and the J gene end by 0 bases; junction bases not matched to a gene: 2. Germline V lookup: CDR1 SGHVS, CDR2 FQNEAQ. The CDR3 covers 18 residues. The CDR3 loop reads CASSLQTSGSSGANVLTF. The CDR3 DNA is TGTGCCAGCAGCTTACAGACTAGCGGGAGCTCTGGGGCCAACGTCCTGACTTTC.

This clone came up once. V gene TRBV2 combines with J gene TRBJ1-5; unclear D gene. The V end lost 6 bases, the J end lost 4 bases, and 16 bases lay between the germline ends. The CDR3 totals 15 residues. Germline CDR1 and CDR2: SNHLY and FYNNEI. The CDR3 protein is CASRGPTLGNQPQHF. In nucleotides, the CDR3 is TGTGCCAGCAGAGGCCCGACACTGGGTAATCAGCCCCAGCATTTT.

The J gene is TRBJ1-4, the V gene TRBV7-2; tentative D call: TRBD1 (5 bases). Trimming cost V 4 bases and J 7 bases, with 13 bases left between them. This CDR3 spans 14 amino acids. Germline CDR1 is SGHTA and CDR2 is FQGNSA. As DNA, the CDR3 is TGTGCCAGCAGCTACCGGGACGGGAGTGAAAAACTGTTTTTT. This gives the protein CASSYRDGSEKLFF.